The sequence of this TCR beta chain was determined in a study of control samples from healthy donors and cancer patients. This clone was seen just once. Generated by immunoSEQ multiplex PCR, the TCRdb table keeps only in-frame clones and is missing some. Counted here are just over 80,000 clones, around 92% occurring once; the ten biggest clones make up roughly 6%. This receptor was obtained from a man in his fifties or sixties in good health. Material for sequencing was blood.

CDR3 loop: CASTAGRTNEKLFF. The CDR3 nucleotides read TGTGCCAGCACCGCAGGTCGAACTAATGAAAAACTGTTTTTT. This chain links TRBV7-9 with TRBJ1-4; D not certain. The V end was cut by 7 bases, the J end by 1 base, with 10 bases between. CDR3 size: 14 residues. CDR1 is SEHNR and CDR2 is FQNEAQ in the germline V gene (reference sequence).